The entry below describes one T cell receptor beta chain. Its antigen is undetermined. These data originate in a study of T-cell memory formation after mild COVID-19. Looking at the study overall: The two donors had largely donor-specific TCR clusters.

MiXCR was run by TCRdb on the 5' RACE reads, yielding one entry per CDR3 protein. The sample has 350,000 or so distinct CDR3 sequences, approximately 12% seen once. Germline V CDR1 and CDR2: SGHDN, FVKESK. The CDR3 covers 13 residues. Trimming removed 1 base from V and 6 bases from J, with 10 bases in between. Findings and caveats of the study: Shrinking CD4+ clones resided mostly in CM and EM, and CD8+ ones in EMRA. Whereas later expanders leaned CD4+, clones contracting day 15 to 85 showed a balanced CD4/CD8 makeup. The authors left the SARS-CoV-2 specificity of second-wave clones peaking on day 37 unconfirmed.

Sequencing input: PBMCs or a T cell subset sorted from them (not recorded which). V gene TRBV14 combines with J gene TRBJ2-7; D is unclear. The origin of this receptor is a man in his late teens or twenties who had mild COVID-19 (a few samples of this study predate the infection). Cell type and time point are not known. The CDR3 here is CASSQGRRSEQYV. CDR3 bases: TGTGCCAGCAGCCAAGGTCGCAGGAGCGAGCAGTACGTC.